There are many counts of the clone carrying this T cell receptor beta chain. Its antigen is currently unknown. Under the authors' procedure: A classifier for distant metastasis in papillary thyroid cancer was constructed using CDR3 differences observed across clinicopathological groups. TCRdb reprocessed the PCR reads via MiXCR. TCRdb's processing, not the authors', yielded these V and J calls. The table records roughly 25,000 clones, approximately 22% of them present only once. These data belong to a study of metastatic and nonmetastatic thyroid tumors. For the study at large: It was across blood and tumor or nodule tissue from malignant and benign thyroid patients that repertoires were compared.

Study-wide findings and caveats: In blood and tumor, TCR beta diversity was reportedly significantly higher in malignant thyroid tumors than in benign nodules.

Thyroid surgery was preceded by no treatment in any patient. Germline V CDR1 and CDR2: LNHDA, SQIVND (reference sequence). V shed 8 bases and J shed 0 bases, with 11 bases lying between them. The CDR3 runs to 14 residues. The TCR sequence derives from a male donor with papillary thyroid cancer or a benign thyroid nodule (not recorded which). Some clones in this sample may be carry-over from other donors' samples. The J gene is TRBJ1-3, the V gene TRBV19, with a tentative D call TRBD1 (5 bases). Input material: blood. CDR3 bases: TGTGCCAGTTCTACAGGAGCCTCTGGAAACACCATATATTTT. Its protein is CASSTGASGNTIYF. Looking up the rest from reference TRBV19 and TRBJ1-3 gives the full variable domain: DGGITQSPKYLFRKEGQNVTLSCEQNLNHDAMYWYRQDPGQGLRLIYYSQIVNDFQKGDIAEGYSVSREKKESFPLTVTSAQKNPTAFYLCASSTGASGNTIYFGEGSWLTVV.